This entry lists 4 T cell receptor beta chains sequenced from one sample in a study of shared clonotypes between healthy human individuals. TCRdb keeps only in-frame clones here, not all; method: immunoSEQ multiplex PCR. Counted here are some 2,000,000 clones, 95% occurring once; the ten biggest clones make up around 0.13%. The material sequenced was naive CD4+ T cells sorted from blood. The subset denotes: CD45RA+ positively selected. Receptors originate from a man between 18 and 35 years old in good health.

This chain links TRBV28 with TRBJ1-1; 7 nucleotides line up with TRBD1. Trimming cost V 2 bases and J 6 bases; bases outside gene matches: 9. The CDR3 runs 15 residues. Germline V gene lookup returns CDR1 MDHEN and CDR2 SYDVKM. The CDR3 here is CASSLPPTGRAEAFF. The CDR3 DNA is TGTGCCAGCAGTTTACCCCCGACAGGGCGGGCTGAAGCTTTCTTT.

CDR3 sequence: CASSELSGGPYNEQFF. The CDR3, as DNA: TGTGCCAGCAGTGAATTATCGGGAGGGCCCTACAATGAGCAGTTCTTC. The J gene is TRBJ2-1, the V gene TRBV25-1, with 8 positions matching TRBD2. CDR3 length: 16 residues. V lost 1 base to trimming and J lost 2 bases; unmatched junction nucleotides: 4. The V gene's germline CDR1 is MGHDK and CDR2 SYGVNS. The full variable domain, completed using reference TRBV25-1 and TRBJ2-1, is EADIYQTPRYLVIGTGKKITLECSQTMGHDKMYWYQQDPGMELHLIHYSYGVNSTEKGDLSSESTVSRIRTEHFPLTLESARPSHTSQYLCASSELSGGPYNEQFFGPGTRLTVL.

V usage is TRBV4-1 and J usage is TRBJ2-5, with 9 bases aligning to TRBD2. In germline, CDR1 is MGHRA, CDR2 YSYEKL. The trim removed 3 bases at V and 6 bases at J, leaving 8 bases unmatched. The CDR3 has 15 amino acids. The CDR3, as DNA: TGCGCCAGCAGCCATCCAGCGGGGGGTTTGAAGACCCAGTACTTC. Translating gives CASSHPAGGLKTQYF.

The chain uses TRBV6-1 and TRBJ1-4; TRBD1 might be the D (5 bases). This CDR3 is built from 14 residues. The germline V gene has CDR1 MNHNS and CDR2 SASEGT. The V end lost 6 bases, the J end lost 4 bases, and 12 bases lay between the germline ends. CDR3 residues: CASSPTVNNEKLFF. The CDR3 DNA follows: TGTGCCAGCAGCCCGACAGTTAATAATGAAAAACTGTTTTTT.